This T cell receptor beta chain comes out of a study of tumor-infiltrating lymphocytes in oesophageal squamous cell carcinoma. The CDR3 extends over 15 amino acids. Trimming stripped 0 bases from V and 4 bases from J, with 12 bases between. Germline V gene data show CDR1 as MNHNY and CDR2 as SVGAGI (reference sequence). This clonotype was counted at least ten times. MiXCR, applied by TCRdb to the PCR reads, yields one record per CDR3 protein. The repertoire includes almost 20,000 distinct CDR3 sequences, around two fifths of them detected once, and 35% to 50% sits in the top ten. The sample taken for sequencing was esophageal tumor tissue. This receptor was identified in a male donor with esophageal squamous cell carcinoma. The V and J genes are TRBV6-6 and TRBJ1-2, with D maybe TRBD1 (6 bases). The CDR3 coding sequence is TGTGCCAGCAGTTACTCTTCAGGGGAAGCCTATGGCTACACCTTC. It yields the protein CASSYSSGEAYGYTF.